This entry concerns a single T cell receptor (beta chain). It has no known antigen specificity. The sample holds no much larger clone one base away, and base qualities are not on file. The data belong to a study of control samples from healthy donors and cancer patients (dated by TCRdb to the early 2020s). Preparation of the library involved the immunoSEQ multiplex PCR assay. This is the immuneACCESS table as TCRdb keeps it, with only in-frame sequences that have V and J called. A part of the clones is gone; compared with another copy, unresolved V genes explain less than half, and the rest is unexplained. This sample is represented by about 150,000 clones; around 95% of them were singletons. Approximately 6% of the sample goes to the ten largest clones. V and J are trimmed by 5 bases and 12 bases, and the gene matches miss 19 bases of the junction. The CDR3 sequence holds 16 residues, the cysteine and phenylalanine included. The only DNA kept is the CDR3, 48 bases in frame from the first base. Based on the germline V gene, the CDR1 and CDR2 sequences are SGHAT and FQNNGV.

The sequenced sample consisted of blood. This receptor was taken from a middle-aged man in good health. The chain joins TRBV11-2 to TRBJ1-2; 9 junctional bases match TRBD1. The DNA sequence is TGTGCCAGCAGCGTGACAACCGGGACAGGGCCTATTGGGGACACCTTC. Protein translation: CASSVTTGTGPIGDTF.